This TCR beta chain was sequenced in a study of metastatic and nonmetastatic thyroid tumors. The wider study: Peripheral blood and tumor or nodule samples from malignant and benign thyroid patients were compared.

V lost 1 base, J lost 2 bases, and 7 bases stayed unmatched. The V gene's germline CDR1 is MNHEY and CDR2 SVGAGI. The CDR3 has 18 amino acids. Thyroid surgery was performed in patients who had received no treatment beforehand. As processed by the authors: A classifier of distant metastasis in papillary thyroid cancer was built from CDR3 differences (across clinicopathological groups). TCRdb reanalyzed the PCR reads via MiXCR. None of the V and J calls come from the authors' own analysis; TCRdb made them. Of approximately 40,000 clones listed, roughly half are singletons. This clone was picked up a small number of times.

The sample consisted of tumor tissue. The chain is built from TRBV6-5 and TRBJ2-1; 11 nucleotides match TRBD2. This receptor was obtained from a male donor with papillary thyroid cancer or a benign thyroid nodule (not recorded which). Some clones in this sample may be carry-over from other donors' samples. DNA for the CDR3: TGTGCCAGCAGTTACTGGAATCCGGGACTAGCGGCCTACAATGAGCAGTTCTTC. It specifies CASSYWNPGLAAYNEQFF.